This passage covers 31 T cell receptor beta chains from one sample sequenced in a study of blood T cell repertoires in COVID-19. Sequencing was performed with immunoSEQ multiplex PCR; in TCRdb, only in-frame clones are kept and a portion is missing. The sample lists approximately 190,000 clones, about nine tenths occurring once. Input material: peripheral blood. The receptor set was obtained from a man in his fifties with acute or convalescent COVID-19.

The chain uses TRBV5-8 and TRBJ1-1; a weak D match, TRBD1 (5 bases). The V and J ends lost 3 bases and 5 bases respectively, with 14 bases between them. Germline values: CDR1 SGHTS, CDR2 YDEGEE. The CDR3 is 14 amino acids. The chain's CDR3 is CASSSRVLGTEAFF. The DNA of the CDR3 is TGTGCCAGCAGCTCCAGGGTCTTGGGGACTGAAGCTTTCTTT. Together with reference TRBV5-8 and TRBJ1-1, the CDR3 gives the full variable domain: EAGVTQSPTHLIKTRGQQATLRCSPISGHTSVYWYQQALGLGLQFLLWYDEGEERNRGNFPPRFSGRQFPNYSSELNVNALELEDSALYLCASSSRVLGTEAFFGQGTRLTVV.

This clone appeared a few times. V is TRBV3-1 (or the pseudogene TRBV3-2) and J is TRBJ2-7; 7 bases line up with TRBD1. Germline CDR1 is LGHDT and CDR2 is YNNKEL (reference sequence). The CDR3 covers 14 residues. V shed 6 bases and J 2 bases; nucleotides not matched to a gene: 7. CDR3 region: CASSYSRGTYEQYF. In nucleotides, the CDR3 is TGTGCCAGCAGTTACTCCAGGGGGACCTACGAGCAGTACTTC.

The V call is TRBV5-5, the J call TRBJ1-1; the D gene is possibly TRBD1 (6 bases). The CDR3 has 15 amino acids. V lost 3 bases to trimming and J lost 6 bases, with 18 bases between them. Germline V gene lookup returns CDR1 SGHKS and CDR2 YYEKEE (reference sequence). CDR3 DNA sequence: TGTGCCAGCAGCTGGGAGGGCCCAGGGGTCCCTGAAGCTTTCTTT. It codes for CASSWEGPGVPEAFF. The whole variable domain, filled in from reference TRBV5-5 and TRBJ1-1, reads DAGVTQSPTHLIKTRGQQVTLRCSPISGHKSVSWYQQVLGQGPQFIFQYYEKEERGRGNFPDRFSARQFPNYSSELNVNALLLGDSALYLCASSWEGPGVPEAFFGQGTRLTVV.

This sequence joins TRBV6-4 and TRBJ1-2; 7 bases are shared with TRBD1. From germline, CDR1 is MRHNA and CDR2 SNTAGT. The J segment lost 5 bases and the V segment lost 3 bases, leaving 9 bases of the junction unmatched. The CDR3 length is 15 residues. CDR3 residues: CASSESAGGLYGYTF. The CDR3, as DNA: TGTGCCAGCAGTGAATCGGCAGGGGGTCTTTATGGCTACACCTTC.

V gene TRBV7-2 combines with J gene TRBJ2-7; D perhaps matches TRBD1 (6 bases). This CDR3 is 15 amino acids long. Deletions cut 7 bases from V and 1 base from J, with 17 bases between. Germline assignment: CDR1 SGHTA and CDR2 FQGNSA. CDR3 sequence: CASTHRGGHSYEQYV. DNA of the CDR3: TGTGCCAGCACCCATAGAGGGGGTCATTCCTACGAGCAGTACGTC.

The V call is TRBV19, the J call TRBJ2-5, with a possible D match to TRBD2 (6 bases). Germline-derived CDR1 and CDR2 are LNHDA and SQIVND (reference sequence). The CDR3 spans 13 residues. The V end was cut by 6 bases, the J end by 7 bases, with 15 bases between. CDR3 nucleotide sequence: TGTGCCAGTAGGGGGACTCTGGCCGGGACCCAGTACTTC. Its translation is CASRGTLAGTQYF.

This chain connects TRBV2 to TRBJ1-2, with D perhaps matching TRBD1 (5 bases). Germline CDR1 is SNHLY and CDR2 is FYNNEI. There are 15 residues in the CDR3. V was clipped by 6 bases and J by 2 bases, with 16 bases between them. The DNA of the CDR3 is TGTGCCAGCAGAGAGACGGGGGAGGAGAACTATGGCTACACCTTC. Translating it yields CASRETGEENYGYTF.

The chain has TRBV7-6 and TRBJ2-2; D might be TRBD1 (6 bases). From germline, CDR1 is SGHVS and CDR2 FNYEAQ. V lost 0 bases to trimming and J lost 5 bases, with 19 bases between them. This CDR3 has 18 amino acids. The CDR3 loop reads CASSLAAWATGRTGELFF. CDR3 in DNA: TGTGCCAGCAGCTTAGCGGCCTGGGCGACAGGACGAACCGGGGAGCTGTTTTTT.

The CDR3 spells CASSTPGQRISEAFF. The CDR3 coding sequence is TGTGCCAGCAGTACACCGGGACAGAGAATCTCTGAAGCTTTCTTT. The J gene is TRBJ1-1, the V gene TRBV28, with 7 bases that match TRBD1. This CDR3 is built from 15 residues. The J segment lost 6 bases and the V segment lost 5 bases, leaving 12 bases of the junction unmatched. The germline V gene has CDR1 MDHEN and CDR2 SYDVKM.

V is TRBV27 and J is TRBJ2-7, with D perhaps TRBD2 (6 bases). V dropped 5 bases and J dropped 3 bases, with 14 bases sitting between them. In germline, CDR1 is MNHEY, CDR2 SMNVEV (reference sequence). The CDR3 consists of 14 residues. The CDR3 protein is CASSATGLLYEQYF. The CDR3 region has the DNA TGTGCCAGCAGTGCGACGGGACTGCTCTACGAGCAGTACTTC.

The J gene is TRBJ1-5, the V gene TRBV19; D not resolved. This CDR3 contains 18 residues. Germline CDR1 LNHDA, CDR2 SQIVND (reference sequence). The ends were cut back, 3 bases at V and 1 base at J, with 19 bases in the middle. This CDR3 reads CASSIRSGRGTSNQPQHF. The CDR3 DNA reads as TGTGCCAGTAGTATTAGGAGCGGCAGAGGAACGAGCAATCAGCCCCAGCATTTT.

The genes are TRBV7-9 and TRBJ2-3; 12 bases align to TRBD1. Germline trimming cut 6 bases from V and 4 bases from J; bases unmatched to any gene: 8. The CDR3 runs 16 residues. Germline CDR1 is SEHNR and CDR2 is FQNEAQ (reference sequence). The CDR3 bases are TGTGCCAGCAGATATACGGGACAGGGGGCTGCAGATACGCAGTATTTT. It is translated as CASRYTGQGAADTQYF.

The chain joins TRBV5-1 to TRBJ2-7; the match to TRBD2 covers 9 bases. Losses at the gene ends were 0 bases for V and 3 bases for J; bases not matched to a gene: 4. The germline gives CDR1 SGHRS, CDR2 YFSETQ. The CDR3 loop spans 15 amino acids. The CDR3 is CASSLEVTSGYEQYF. CDR3 sequence (DNA): TGCGCCAGCAGCTTGGAGGTGACTAGCGGCTACGAGCAGTACTTC. Together with reference TRBV5-1 and TRBJ2-7, the CDR3 gives the full variable domain: KAGVTQTPRYLIKTRGQQVTLSCSPISGHRSVSWYQQTPGQGLQFLFEYFSETQRNKGNFPGRFSGRQFSNSRSEMNVSTLELGDSALYLCASSLEVTSGYEQYFGPGTRLTVT.

The chain links TRBV30 to TRBJ1-2; a possible D gene is TRBD1 (5 bases). This CDR3 comprises 13 residues. The V end lost 3 bases, the J end lost 4 bases, and 12 bases lay between the germline ends. The germline CDR1 and CDR2 sequences are GTSNPN and SVGIG (reference sequence). The chain's CDR3 is CAWRKMGLYGYTF. The CDR3 region has the DNA TGTGCCTGGAGGAAGATGGGACTCTATGGCTACACCTTC.

The chain couples TRBV3-1 (or the pseudogene TRBV3-2) to TRBJ2-5; the match to TRBD2 covers 9 bases. The junction had 6 bases not matched to a gene; V was cut back by 5 bases and J by 5 bases. The CDR3 totals 14 residues. CDR1 and CDR2 from the germline V gene are LGHDT and YNNKEL (reference sequence). The CDR3 reads CASSFTGTSETQYF. CDR3 bases: TGTGCCAGCAGCTTCACCGGGACTAGCGAGACCCAGTACTTC.

This clone was seen more than once but under ten times. This chain links TRBV19 with TRBJ1-3, with D possibly matching TRBD1 (5 bases). The germline gives CDR1 LNHDA, CDR2 SQIVND (reference sequence). The V end lost 6 bases, the J end lost 0 bases, and 15 bases lay between the germline ends. The CDR3 has 16 amino acids. CDR3 in amino acids: CASRKDSLDSGNTIYF. In nucleotides, the CDR3 is TGTGCCAGTAGAAAAGACAGTCTTGACTCTGGAAACACCATATATTTT. Variable domain in full (rest from reference TRBV19 and TRBJ1-3): DGGITQSPKYLFRKEGQNVTLSCEQNLNHDAMYWYRQDPGQGLRLIYYSQIVNDFQKGDIAEGYSVSREKKESFPLTVTSAQKNPTAFYLCASRKDSLDSGNTIYFGEGSWLTVV.

This chain connects TRBV29-1 to TRBJ2-3; D not certain. Germline V gives CDR1 SQVTM, CDR2 ANQGSEA. This CDR3 spans 12 amino acids. Trimming took off 4 bases at V and 4 bases at J, with 9 bases between the two ends. Here the CDR3 reads CSVVRQADTQYF. The CDR3 coding sequence is TGCAGCGTTGTTAGGCAGGCAGATACGCAGTATTTT.

This clone was counted only a few times. The genes are TRBV5-1 and TRBJ1-4; maybe TRBD1 (6 bases). The CDR3 runs 15 residues. Germline V gene data show CDR1 as SGHRS and CDR2 as YFSETQ. The V gene lost 4 bases and the J gene lost 5 bases, with 15 bases spanning the gap. The CDR3 DNA is TGCGCCAGCAGCCTCTCCGGGACAAGGAATGAAAAACTGTTTTTT. Protein sequence: CASSLSGTRNEKLFF.

The chain recombines TRBV4-1 with TRBJ2-1; perhaps TRBD2 as D (6 bases). V was clipped by 1 base and J by 7 bases, with 14 bases between them. The germline CDR1 and CDR2 sequences are MGHRA and YSYEKL. The CDR3 length is 15 residues. The CDR3 reads CASSQGSGEGNEQFF. CDR3 bases: TGCGCCAGCAGCCAAGGTAGCGGCGAAGGGAATGAGCAGTTCTTC.

This chain links TRBV19 with TRBJ1-2; D is unresolved. Germline CDR1 is LNHDA and CDR2 is SQIVND (reference sequence). Deletions cut 8 bases from V and 4 bases from J, with 20 bases between. The CDR3 is made up of 15 amino acids. The CDR3 nucleotides read TGTGCCAGTGTCAACGCGAAATCCCAATTCTATGGCTACACCTTC. Translated: CASVNAKSQFYGYTF.

The rearrangement links TRBV18 to TRBJ2-2; TRBD1 aligns across 7 bases. V shed 4 bases, J shed 0 bases, and the junction held 2 bases outside the gene matches. Germline V lookup: CDR1 KGHSH, CDR2 LQKENI. The CDR3 loop spans 15 amino acids. CDR3 DNA: TGTGCCAGCTCACAGGGGGCGTCGAACACCGGGGAGCTGTTTTTT. Translating gives CASSQGASNTGELFF.

The gene calls are TRBV19 and TRBJ2-5, with 7 nucleotides matching TRBD2. Germline CDR1 is LNHDA and CDR2 is SQIVND (reference sequence). This CDR3 has 16 residues. The V and J ends lost 5 bases and 0 bases, in that order; junction bases with no gene match: 9. CDR3 bases: TGTGCCAGTAGTGGGAGGGACCGAGGATACCAAGAGACCCAGTACTTC. It translates to CASSGRDRGYQETQYF.

The chain is built from TRBV7-2 and TRBJ2-3; D unresolved. Trimming left V 8 bases short and J 0 bases short, with 12 bases between. Germline V gives CDR1 SGHTA, CDR2 FQGNSA. This CDR3 is built from 14 residues. Written as DNA, the CDR3 is TGTGCCAGCTCGATTACGCGGAGCACAGATACGCAGTATTTT. It specifies CASSITRSTDTQYF.

The gene calls are TRBV2 and TRBJ2-3; 8 bases line up with TRBD2. V was pared by 6 bases and J by 4 bases, with 9 bases of the junction left unmatched. Germline lookup yields CDR1 SNHLY and CDR2 FYNNEI. The CDR3 length is 15 residues. The CDR3 protein is CASRASRGVPDTQYF. In DNA, the CDR3 is TGTGCCAGCAGAGCTTCGCGGGGGGTCCCAGATACGCAGTATTTT.

This sequence joins TRBV21-1 and TRBJ2-1; the table's D call of TRBD1 was not tested on the DNA. TRBV21-1 is annotated as a pseudogene. The length of the CDR3 is 16 residues. CDR3 residues: CASSPRDRGTYNEQFF. The CDR3 DNA sequence: TGTGCCAGCAGCCCGCGGGACAGGGGTACCTACAATGAGCAGTTCTTC.

The chain links TRBV14 to TRBJ2-1, with 9 bases fitting TRBD1. Germline loops: CDR1 SGHDN, CDR2 FVKESK. The CDR3 is made up of 17 amino acids. V lost 1 base and J lost 0; bases outside the gene matches: 4. CDR3 in amino acids: CASSQARQGGSYNEQFF. In DNA form, the CDR3 reads TGTGCCAGCAGCCAAGCCCGACAGGGGGGCTCCTACAATGAGCAGTTCTTC.

This chain links TRBV19 with TRBJ1-5; possibly TRBD1 for D (5 bases). V was shortened by 6 bases and J by 9 bases, with 15 bases between the two germline ends. Germline CDR1 reads LNHDA; CDR2 reads SQIVND (reference sequence). This CDR3 is built from 13 residues. Here the CDR3 DNA reads TGTGCCAGTAGGGACATTCTAAGTTGGCCCCAGCATTTT. It codes for CASRDILSWPQHF.

This chain links TRBV20-1 with TRBJ1-3; no definite D call. V was shortened by 3 bases and J by 0 bases, with 9 bases between the two germline ends. The length of the CDR3 is 14 residues. CDR1 is DFQATT, CDR2 SNEGSKA, per germline (reference sequence). CDR3 coding DNA: TGCAGTGCTAGTCCAGGAATCTCTGGAAACACCATATATTTT. Translated: CSASPGISGNTIYF.

The chain combines TRBV28 with TRBJ1-2; TRBD1 matches at 7 bases. The V and J ends lost 4 bases and 3 bases, in that order; junction bases with no gene match: 17. Germline lookup yields CDR1 MDHEN and CDR2 SYDVKM. This CDR3 is 18 amino acids long. CDR3 residues: CASSSRLTRRQGYYGYTF. The CDR3 DNA sequence: TGTGCCAGCAGTTCCCGATTAACCCGTCGACAGGGCTACTATGGCTACACCTTC.

The chain has TRBV29-1 and TRBJ2-2; D perhaps matches TRBD2 (7 bases). Germline V gene data show CDR1 as SQVTM and CDR2 as ANQGSEA. CDR3 length equals 15 residues. V was shortened by 4 bases and J by 6 bases, with 18 bases between the two germline ends. The CDR3 region has the DNA TGCAGCGTTGTCCGGCGGGGGCCAGGGTCCGGGGAGCTGTTTTTT. It encodes CSVVRRGPGSGELFF.

J is TRBJ2-2 and V is TRBV6-5; maybe TRBD2 (6 bases). The ends were cut back, 7 bases at V and 7 bases at J, with 10 bases in the middle. This CDR3 is 12 amino acids long. CDR1 MNHEY and CDR2 SVGAGI come from the germline V gene. DNA for the CDR3: TGTGCCAGCACCGGAGGGAACGGGGAGCTGTTTTTT. Protein: CASTGGNGELFF.